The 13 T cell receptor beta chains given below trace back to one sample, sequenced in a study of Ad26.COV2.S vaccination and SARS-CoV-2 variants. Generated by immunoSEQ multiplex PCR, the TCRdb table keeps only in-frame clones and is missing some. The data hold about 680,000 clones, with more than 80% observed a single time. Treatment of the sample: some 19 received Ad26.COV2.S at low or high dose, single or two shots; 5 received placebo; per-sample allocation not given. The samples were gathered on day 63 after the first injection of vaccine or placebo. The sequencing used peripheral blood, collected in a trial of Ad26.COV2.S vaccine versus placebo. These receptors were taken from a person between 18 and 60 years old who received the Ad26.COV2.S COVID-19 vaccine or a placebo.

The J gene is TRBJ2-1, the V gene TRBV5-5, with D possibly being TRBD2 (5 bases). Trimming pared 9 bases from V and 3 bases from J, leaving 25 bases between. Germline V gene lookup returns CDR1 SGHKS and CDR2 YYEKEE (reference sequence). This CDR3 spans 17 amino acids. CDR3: CATNDRSGGDFYNEQFF. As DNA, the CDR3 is TGTGCCACTAATGACCGGAGCGGAGGCGACTTCTACAATGAGCAGTTCTTC. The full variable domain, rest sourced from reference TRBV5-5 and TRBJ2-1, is DAGVTQSPTHLIKTRGQQVTLRCSPISGHKSVSWYQQVLGQGPQFIFQYYEKEERGRGNFPDRFSARQFPNYSSELNVNALLLGDSALYLCATNDRSGGDFYNEQFFGPGTRLTVL.

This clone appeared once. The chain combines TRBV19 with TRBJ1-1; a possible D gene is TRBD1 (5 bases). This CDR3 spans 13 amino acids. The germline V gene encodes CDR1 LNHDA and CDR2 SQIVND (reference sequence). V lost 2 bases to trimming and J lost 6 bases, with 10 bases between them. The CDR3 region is CASSIIRGSEAFF. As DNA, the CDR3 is TGTGCCAGTAGTATAATTAGGGGATCTGAAGCTTTCTTT.

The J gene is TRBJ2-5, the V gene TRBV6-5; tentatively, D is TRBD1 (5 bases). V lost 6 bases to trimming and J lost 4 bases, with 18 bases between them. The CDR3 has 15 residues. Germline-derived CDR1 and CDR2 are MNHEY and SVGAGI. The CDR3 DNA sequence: TGTGCCAGCAGCAAGGGCGCGGCAGGGCGAGAGACCCAGTACTTC. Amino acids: CASSKGAAGRETQYF.

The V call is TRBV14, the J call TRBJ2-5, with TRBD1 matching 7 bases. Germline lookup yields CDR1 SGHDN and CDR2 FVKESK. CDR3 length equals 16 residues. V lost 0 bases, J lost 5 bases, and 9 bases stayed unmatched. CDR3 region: CASSQDVQQGLETQYF. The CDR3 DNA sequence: TGTGCCAGCAGCCAAGACGTGCAACAGGGGTTGGAGACCCAGTACTTC.

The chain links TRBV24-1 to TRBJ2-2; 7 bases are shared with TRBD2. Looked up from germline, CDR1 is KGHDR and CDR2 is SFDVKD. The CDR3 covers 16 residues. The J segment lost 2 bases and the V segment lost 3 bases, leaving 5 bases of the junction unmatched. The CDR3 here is CATSDPGLSNTGELFF. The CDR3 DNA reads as TGTGCCACCAGTGATCCGGGACTATCAAACACCGGGGAGCTGTTTTTT.

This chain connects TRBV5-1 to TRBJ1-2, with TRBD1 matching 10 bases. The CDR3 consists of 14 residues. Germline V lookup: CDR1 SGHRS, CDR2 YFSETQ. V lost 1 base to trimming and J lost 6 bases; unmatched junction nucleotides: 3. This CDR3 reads CASSLPGTGDGYTF. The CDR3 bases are TGCGCCAGCAGCTTGCCCGGGACAGGGGATGGCTACACCTTC.

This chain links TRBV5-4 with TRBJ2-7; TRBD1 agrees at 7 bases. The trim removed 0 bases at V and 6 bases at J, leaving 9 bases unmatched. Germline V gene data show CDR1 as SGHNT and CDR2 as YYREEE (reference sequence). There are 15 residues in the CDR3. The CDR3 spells CASSLDPTGRAEQYF. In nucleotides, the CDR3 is TGTGCCAGCAGCTTGGATCCGACAGGGAGAGCCGAGCAGTACTTC.

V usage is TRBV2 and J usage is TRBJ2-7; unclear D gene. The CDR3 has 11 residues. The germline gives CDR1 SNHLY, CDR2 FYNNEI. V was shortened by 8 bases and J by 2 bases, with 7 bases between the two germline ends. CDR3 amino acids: CASSRAYEQYF. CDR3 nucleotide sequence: TGTGCCAGCTCCCGGGCCTACGAGCAGTACTTC.

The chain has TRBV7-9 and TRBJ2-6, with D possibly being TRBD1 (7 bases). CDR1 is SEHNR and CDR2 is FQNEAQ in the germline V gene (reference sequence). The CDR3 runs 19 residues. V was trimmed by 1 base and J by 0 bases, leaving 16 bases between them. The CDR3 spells CASSLGRDSFFSGANVLTF. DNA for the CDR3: TGTGCCAGCAGCTTAGGGCGGGACAGTTTTTTCTCTGGGGCCAACGTCCTGACTTTC.

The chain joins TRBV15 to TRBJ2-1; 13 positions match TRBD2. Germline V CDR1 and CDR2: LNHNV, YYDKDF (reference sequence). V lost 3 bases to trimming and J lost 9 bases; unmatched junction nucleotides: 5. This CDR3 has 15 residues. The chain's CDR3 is CATSSRTSGSPEQFF. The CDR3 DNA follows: TGTGCCACCAGCAGCCGGACTAGCGGGAGCCCTGAGCAGTTCTTC.

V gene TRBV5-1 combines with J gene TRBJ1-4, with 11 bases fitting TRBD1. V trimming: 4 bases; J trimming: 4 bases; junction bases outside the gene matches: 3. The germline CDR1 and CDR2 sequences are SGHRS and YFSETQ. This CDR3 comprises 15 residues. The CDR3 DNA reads TGCGCCAGCAGCGGACAGGGGGCGGATAATGAAAAACTGTTTTTT. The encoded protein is CASSGQGADNEKLFF.

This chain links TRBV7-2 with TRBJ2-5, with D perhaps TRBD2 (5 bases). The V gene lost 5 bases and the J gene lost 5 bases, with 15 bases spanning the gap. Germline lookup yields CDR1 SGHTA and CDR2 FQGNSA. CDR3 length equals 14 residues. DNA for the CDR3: TGTGCCAGCAGCCCAAGGACTCGCCAGGAGACCCAGTACTTC. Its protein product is CASSPRTRQETQYF.

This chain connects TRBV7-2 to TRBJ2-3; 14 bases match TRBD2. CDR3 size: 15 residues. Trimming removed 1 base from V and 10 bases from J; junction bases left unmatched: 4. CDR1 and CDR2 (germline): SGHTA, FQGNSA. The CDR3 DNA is TGTGCCAGCAGCTTAGACGGGACTAGCGGGGGTTCGCAGTATTTT. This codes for CASSLDGTSGGSQYF. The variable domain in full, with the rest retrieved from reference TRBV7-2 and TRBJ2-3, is GAGVSQSPSNKVTEKGKDVELRCDPISGHTALYWYRQSLGQGLEFLIYFQGNSAPDKSGLPSDRFSAERTGGSVSTLTIQRTQQEDSAVYLCASSLDGTSGGSQYFGPGTRLTVL.